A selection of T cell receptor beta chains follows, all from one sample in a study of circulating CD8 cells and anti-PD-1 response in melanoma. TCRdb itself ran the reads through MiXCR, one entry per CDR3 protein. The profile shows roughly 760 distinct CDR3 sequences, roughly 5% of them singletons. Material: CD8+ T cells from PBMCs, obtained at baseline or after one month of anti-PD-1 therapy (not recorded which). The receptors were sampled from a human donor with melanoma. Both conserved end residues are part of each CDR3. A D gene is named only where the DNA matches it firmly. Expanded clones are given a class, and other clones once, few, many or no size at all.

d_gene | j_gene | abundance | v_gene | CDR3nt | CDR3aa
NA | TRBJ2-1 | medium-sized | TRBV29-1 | TGCACCTGCGAGGGGTGGGACAACAATGAGCAGTTCTTC | CTCEGWDNNEQFF
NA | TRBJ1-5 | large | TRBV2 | TGTGCCAGCAGTACCCCCGGGGGGGATCAGCCCCAGCATTTT | CASSTPGGDQPQHF
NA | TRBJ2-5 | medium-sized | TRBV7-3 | TGTGCCAGCAGCCAAAACCCCGGGGGACATGAAGAGACCCAGTACTTC | CASSQNPGGHEETQYF
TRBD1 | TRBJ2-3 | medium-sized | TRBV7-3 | TGTGCCAGCAGCGAAACAGGGGGCCCCCATGCAGATACGCAGTATTTT | CASSETGGPHADTQYF
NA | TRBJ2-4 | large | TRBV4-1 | TGCGCCAGCAGCCAAGTTGGCCAGATGAACATTCAGTACTTC | CASSQVGQMNIQYF
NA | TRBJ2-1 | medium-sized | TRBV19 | TGTGCCAGTAGTCCGTTACAGGGCAATGAGCAGTTCTTC | CASSPLQGNEQFF
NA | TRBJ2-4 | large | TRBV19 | TGTGCCAGTAGGGACAGCCTGGGAAACATTCAGTACTTC | CASRDSLGNIQYF
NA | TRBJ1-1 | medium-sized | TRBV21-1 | TGTGCCACTCTCGGGGGGGGCGTGGGAATGAACACTGAAGCTTTCTTT | CATLGGGVGMNTEAFF
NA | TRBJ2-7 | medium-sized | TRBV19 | TGTGCCAGTAGTCTCCGGGGCCCCTACGAGCAGTACTTC | CASSLRGPYEQYF
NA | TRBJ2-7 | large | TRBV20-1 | TGCAGTGCTAGAGACCTCCTACAGGTATCCGAGCAGTACTTC | CSARDLLQVSEQYF
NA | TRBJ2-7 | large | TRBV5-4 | TGTGCCAGCAGCGGCAGGAGTAACTACGAGCAGTACTTC | CASSGRSNYEQYF
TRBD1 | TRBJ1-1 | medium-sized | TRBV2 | TGTGCCAGGGGACAGGGTTTCACTGAAGCTTTCTTT | CARGQGFTEAFF
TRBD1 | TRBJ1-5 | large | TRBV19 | TGTGCCAGTAGTATAGGGGGCGGGACAGGGAGGCCCCTGAATCAGCCCCAGCATTTT | CASSIGGGTGRPLNQPQHF
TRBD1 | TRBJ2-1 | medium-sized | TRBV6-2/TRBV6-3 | TGTGCCAGCAGCTGGGACAGGGGCCATGAGCAGTTCTTC | CASSWDRGHEQFF
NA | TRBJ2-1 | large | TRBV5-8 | TGTGCCAGCAGCTTGTCGGGACCAGAGCAGTTCTTC | CASSLSGPEQFF
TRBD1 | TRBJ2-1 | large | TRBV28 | TGTGCCAGCAGTTCGCCGCGACAGGGAAGGGCCTACAATGAGCAGTTCTTC | CASSSPRQGRAYNEQFF
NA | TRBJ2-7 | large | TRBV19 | TGTGCCAGTAGTCCCTACACCCAACCCTACGAGCAGTACTTC | CASSPYTQPYEQYF
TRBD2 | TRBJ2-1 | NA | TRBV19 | TGTGCCAGTAGTATGGGAGGGTACAATGAGCGGTTCTTC | CASSMGGYNERFF
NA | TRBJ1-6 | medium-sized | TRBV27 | TGTGCCAGCAGCGCAGTTCCGACGGGAGGTAATTCACCCCTCCACTTT | CASSAVPTGGNSPLHF
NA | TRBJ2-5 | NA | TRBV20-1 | TGCAGTGCTAGAGATCTTGAGGGCCCCGGAGCAGGGACCCAGTACTTC | CSARDLEGPGAGTQYF
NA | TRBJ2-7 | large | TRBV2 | TGTGCCAGCATGGAGAGCCGCTACGAGCAGTACTTC | CASMESRYEQYF
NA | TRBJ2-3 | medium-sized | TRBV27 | TGTGCCAGCAGTTTAGTGGGGGGTCCCCCAGATACGCAGTATTTT | CASSLVGGPPDTQYF
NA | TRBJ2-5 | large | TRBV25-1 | TGTGCCAGCACCGGACCCGAAGAGACCCAGTACTTC | CASTGPEETQYF
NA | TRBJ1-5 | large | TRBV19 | TGTGCCAGTAGCCCAGACGGGCTGGTCAATCAGCCCCAGCATTTT | CASSPDGLVNQPQHF
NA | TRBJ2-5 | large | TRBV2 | TGTGCCAGCAGTCAAGAGACCCAGTACTTC | CASSQETQYF
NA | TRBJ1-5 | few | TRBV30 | TGTGCCTGGAGCACAGGGAATCAGCCCCAGCATTTT | CAWSTGNQPQHF
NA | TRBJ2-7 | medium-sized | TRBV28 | TGTGCCAGCAGTTTAGAGGCAGGGGTCCACGAGCAGTACTTC | CASSLEAGVHEQYF
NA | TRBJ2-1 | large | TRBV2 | TGTGCCAGCAGTGATGGCGCAGGGTCGTACAATGAGCAGTTCTTC | CASSDGAGSYNEQFF
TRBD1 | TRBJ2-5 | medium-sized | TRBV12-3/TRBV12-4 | TGTGCCAGCAGTTTACGGGACAGGGGTCAAGAGACCCAGTACTTC | CASSLRDRGQETQYF